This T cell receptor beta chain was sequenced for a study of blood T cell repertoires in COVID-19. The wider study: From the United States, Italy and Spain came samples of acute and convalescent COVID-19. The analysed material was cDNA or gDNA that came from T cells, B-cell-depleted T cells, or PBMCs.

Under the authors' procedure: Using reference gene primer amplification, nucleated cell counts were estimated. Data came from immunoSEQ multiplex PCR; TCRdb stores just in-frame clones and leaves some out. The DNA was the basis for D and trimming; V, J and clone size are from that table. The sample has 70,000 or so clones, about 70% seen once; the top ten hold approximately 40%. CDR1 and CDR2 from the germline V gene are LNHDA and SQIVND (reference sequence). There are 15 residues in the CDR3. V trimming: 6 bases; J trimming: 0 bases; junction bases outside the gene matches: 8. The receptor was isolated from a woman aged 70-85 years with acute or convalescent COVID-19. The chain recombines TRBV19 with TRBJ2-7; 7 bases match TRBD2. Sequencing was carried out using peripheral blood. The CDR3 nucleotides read TGTGCCAGTAGGACACTAGCGCAAAGCTCCTACGAGCAGTACTTC. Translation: CASRTLAQSSYEQYF.